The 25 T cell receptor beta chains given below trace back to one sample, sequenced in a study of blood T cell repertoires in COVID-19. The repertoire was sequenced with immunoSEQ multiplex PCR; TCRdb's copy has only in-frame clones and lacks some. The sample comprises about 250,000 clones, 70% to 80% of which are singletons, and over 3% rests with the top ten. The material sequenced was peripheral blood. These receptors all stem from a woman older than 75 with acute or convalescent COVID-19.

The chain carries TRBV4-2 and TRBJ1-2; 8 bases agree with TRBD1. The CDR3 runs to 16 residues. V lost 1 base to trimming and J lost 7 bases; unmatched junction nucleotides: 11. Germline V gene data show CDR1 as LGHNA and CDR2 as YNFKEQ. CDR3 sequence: CASSQGSGGPMAGYTF. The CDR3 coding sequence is TGTGCCAGCAGCCAAGGATCAGGGGGCCCCATGGCTGGCTACACCTTC.

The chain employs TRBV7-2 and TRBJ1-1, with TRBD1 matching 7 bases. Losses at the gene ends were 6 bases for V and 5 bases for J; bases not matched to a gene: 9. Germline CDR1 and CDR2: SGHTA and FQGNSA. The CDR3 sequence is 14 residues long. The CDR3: CASSREGGKTEAFF. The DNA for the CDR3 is TGTGCCAGCAGTCGAGAAGGGGGCAAAACTGAAGCTTTCTTT. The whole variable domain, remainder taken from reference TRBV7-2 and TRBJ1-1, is GAGVSQSPSNKVTEKGKDVELRCDPISGHTALYWYRQSLGQGLEFLIYFQGNSAPDKSGLPSDRFSAERTGGSVSTLTIQRTQQEDSAVYLCASSREGGKTEAFFGQGTRLTVV.

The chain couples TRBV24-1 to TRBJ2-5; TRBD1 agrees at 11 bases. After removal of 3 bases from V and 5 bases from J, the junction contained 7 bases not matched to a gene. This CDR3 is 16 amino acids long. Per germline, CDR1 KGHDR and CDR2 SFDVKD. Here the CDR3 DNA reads TGTGCCACCAGTGATCCCGGGACAGGGGGATCGGAGACCCAGTACTTC. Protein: CATSDPGTGGSETQYF.

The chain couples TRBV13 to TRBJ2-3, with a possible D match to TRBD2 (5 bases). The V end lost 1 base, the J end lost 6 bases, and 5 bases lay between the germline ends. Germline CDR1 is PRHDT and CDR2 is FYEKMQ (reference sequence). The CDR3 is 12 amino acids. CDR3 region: CASSLERDTQYF. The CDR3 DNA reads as TGTGCCAGCAGCTTAGAGCGGGATACGCAGTATTTT.

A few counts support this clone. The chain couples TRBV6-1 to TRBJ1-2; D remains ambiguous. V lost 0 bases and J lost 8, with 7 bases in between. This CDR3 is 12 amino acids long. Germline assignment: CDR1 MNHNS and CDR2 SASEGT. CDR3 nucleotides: TGTGCCAGCAGTGAAGCGCTTCGGGGCTACACCTTC. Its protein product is CASSEALRGYTF.

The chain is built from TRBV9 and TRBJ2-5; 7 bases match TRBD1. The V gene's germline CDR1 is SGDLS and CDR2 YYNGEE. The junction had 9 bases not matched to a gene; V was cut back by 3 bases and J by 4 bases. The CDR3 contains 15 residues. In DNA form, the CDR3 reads TGTGCCAGCAGCGCCCGGGCCGGGGACAGAGAGACCCAGTACTTC. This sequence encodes CASSARAGDRETQYF.

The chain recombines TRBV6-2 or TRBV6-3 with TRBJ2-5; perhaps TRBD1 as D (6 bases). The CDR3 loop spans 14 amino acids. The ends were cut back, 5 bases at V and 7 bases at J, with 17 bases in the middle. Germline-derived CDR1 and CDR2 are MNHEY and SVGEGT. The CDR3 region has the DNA TGTGCCAGCAGTCGCCGACAGGCCCCAGGGACCCAGTACTTC. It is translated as CASSRRQAPGTQYF.

The CDR3 protein is CASSRDSNQPQHF. The CDR3 bases are TGCGCCAGCAGCCGAGATAGCAATCAGCCCCAGCATTTT. The chain links TRBV5-1 to TRBJ1-5; D is undetermined. V was pared by 4 bases and J by 0 bases, with 5 bases between. This CDR3 has 13 amino acids. The germline CDR1 and CDR2 sequences are SGHRS and YFSETQ.

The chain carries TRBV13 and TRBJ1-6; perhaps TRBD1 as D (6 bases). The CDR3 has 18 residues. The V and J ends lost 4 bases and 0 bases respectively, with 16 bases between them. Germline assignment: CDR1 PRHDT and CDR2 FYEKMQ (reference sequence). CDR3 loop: CASSSTLTGNSYNSPLHF. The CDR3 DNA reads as TGTGCCAGCAGCTCTACTTTAACAGGGAACTCCTATAATTCACCCCTCCACTTT. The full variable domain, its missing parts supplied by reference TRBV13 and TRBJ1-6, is AAGVIQSPRHLIKEKRETATLKCYPIPRHDTVYWYQQGPGQDPQFLISFYEKMQSDKGSIPDRFSAQQFSDYHSELNMSSLELGDSALYFCASSSTLTGNSYNSPLHFGNGTRLTVT.

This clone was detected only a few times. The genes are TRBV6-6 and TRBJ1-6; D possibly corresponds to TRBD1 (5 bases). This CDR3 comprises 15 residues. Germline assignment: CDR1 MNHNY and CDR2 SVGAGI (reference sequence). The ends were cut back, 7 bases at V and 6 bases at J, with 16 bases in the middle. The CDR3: CASTTITGFNSPLHF. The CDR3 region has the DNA TGTGCCAGCACTACAATTACAGGTTTTAATTCACCCCTCCACTTT.

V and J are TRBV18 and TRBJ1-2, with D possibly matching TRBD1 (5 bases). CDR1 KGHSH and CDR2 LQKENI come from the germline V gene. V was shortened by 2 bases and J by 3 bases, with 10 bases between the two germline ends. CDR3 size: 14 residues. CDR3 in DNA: TGTGCCAGCTCACCATACCCAGGGTACTATGGCTACACCTTC. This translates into CASSPYPGYYGYTF.

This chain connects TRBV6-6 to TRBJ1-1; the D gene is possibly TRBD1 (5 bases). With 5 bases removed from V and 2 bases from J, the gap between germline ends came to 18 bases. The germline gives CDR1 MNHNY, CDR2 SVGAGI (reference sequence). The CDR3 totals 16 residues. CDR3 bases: TGTGCCAGCAGTGGGGAATTAGGACACCCTAACACTGAAGCTTTCTTT. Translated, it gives CASSGELGHPNTEAFF.

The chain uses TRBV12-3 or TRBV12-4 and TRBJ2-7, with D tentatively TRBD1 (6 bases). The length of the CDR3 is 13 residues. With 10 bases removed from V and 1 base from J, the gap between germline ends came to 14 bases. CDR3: CATKKQGSYEQYF. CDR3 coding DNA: TGTGCCACCAAGAAACAGGGATCCTACGAGCAGTACTTC.

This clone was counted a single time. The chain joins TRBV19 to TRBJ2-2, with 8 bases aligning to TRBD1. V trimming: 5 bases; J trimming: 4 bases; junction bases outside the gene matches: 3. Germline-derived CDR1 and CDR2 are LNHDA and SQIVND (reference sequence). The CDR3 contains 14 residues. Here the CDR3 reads CASSSQGGTGELFF. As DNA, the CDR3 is TGTGCCAGTAGTTCACAGGGGGGCACCGGGGAGCTGTTTTTT.

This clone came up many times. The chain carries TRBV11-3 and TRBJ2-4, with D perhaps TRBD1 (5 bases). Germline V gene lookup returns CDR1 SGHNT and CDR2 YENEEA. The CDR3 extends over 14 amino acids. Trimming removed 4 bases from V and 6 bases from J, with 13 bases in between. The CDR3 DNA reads TGTGCCAGCAGCTCAACAGGAACGGGAAACATTCAGTACTTC. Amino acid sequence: CASSSTGTGNIQYF.

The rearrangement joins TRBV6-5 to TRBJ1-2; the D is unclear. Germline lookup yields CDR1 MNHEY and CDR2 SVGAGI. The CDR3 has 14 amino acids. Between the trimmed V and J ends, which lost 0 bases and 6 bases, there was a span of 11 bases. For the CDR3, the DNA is TGTGCCAGCAGTTACTCGGTCGGAGATGATGGCTACACCTTC. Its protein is CASSYSVGDDGYTF.

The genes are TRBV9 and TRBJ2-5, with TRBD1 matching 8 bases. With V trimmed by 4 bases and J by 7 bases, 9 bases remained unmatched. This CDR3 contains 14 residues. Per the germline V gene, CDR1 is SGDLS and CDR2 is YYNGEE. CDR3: CASSPGQGAGTQYF. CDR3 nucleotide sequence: TGTGCCAGCAGCCCCGGACAGGGTGCGGGGACCCAGTACTTC.

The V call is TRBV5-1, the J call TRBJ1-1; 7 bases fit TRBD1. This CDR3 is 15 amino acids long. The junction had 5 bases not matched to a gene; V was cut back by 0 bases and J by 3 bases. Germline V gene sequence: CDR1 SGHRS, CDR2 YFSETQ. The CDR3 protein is CASSLEGGGYTEAFF. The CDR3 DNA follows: TGCGCCAGCAGCTTGGAAGGGGGCGGGTACACTGAAGCTTTCTTT.

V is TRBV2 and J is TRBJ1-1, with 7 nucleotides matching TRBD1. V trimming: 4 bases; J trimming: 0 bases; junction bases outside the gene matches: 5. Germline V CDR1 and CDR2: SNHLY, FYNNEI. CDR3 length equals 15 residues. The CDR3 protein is CASSVQGVMNTEAFF. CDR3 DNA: TGTGCCAGCAGTGTCCAGGGGGTCATGAACACTGAAGCTTTCTTT.

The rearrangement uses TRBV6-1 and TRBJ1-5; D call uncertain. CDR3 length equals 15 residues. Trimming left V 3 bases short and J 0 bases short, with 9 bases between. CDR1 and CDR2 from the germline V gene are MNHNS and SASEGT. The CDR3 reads CASSEVGHSNQPQHF. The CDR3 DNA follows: TGTGCCAGCAGTGAGGTGGGCCATAGCAATCAGCCCCAGCATTTT.

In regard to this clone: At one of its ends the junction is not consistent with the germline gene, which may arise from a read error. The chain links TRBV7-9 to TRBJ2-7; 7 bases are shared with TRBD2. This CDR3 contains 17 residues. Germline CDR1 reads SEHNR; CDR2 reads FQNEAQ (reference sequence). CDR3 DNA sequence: TGTGCCAGCAGCTCCGGGGGGTGGGGCCAATACTCCGACGAGCAGTACTTC. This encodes CASSSGGWGQYSDEQYF.

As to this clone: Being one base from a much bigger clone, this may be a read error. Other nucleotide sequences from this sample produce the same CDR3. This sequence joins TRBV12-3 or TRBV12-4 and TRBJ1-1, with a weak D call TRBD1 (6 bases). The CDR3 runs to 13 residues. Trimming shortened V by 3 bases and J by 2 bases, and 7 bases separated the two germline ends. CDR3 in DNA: TGTGCCAGCAGTTTGGGACAAAACACTGAAGCTTTCTTT. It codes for CASSLGQNTEAFF.

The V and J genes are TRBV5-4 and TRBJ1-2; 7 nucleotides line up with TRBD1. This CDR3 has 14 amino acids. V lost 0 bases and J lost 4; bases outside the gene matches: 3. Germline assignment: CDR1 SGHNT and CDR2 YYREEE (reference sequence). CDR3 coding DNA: TGTGCCAGCAGCTTGGGGGACAGACCCTATGGCTACACCTTC. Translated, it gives CASSLGDRPYGYTF.

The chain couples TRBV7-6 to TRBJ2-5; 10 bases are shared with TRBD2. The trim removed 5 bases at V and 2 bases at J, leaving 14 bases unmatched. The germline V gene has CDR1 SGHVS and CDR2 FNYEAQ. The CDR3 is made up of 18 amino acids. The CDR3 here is CASSTRPGLAETQETQYF. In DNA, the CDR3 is TGTGCCAGCAGCACAAGACCCGGACTAGCGGAAACACAAGAGACCCAGTACTTC.

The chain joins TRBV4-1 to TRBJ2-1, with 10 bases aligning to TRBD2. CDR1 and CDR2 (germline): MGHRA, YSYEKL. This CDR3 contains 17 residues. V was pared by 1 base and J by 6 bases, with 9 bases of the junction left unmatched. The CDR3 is CASSQVQLAGRVNEQFF. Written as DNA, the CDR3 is TGCGCCAGCAGCCAAGTCCAACTAGCGGGACGGGTCAATGAGCAGTTCTTC.